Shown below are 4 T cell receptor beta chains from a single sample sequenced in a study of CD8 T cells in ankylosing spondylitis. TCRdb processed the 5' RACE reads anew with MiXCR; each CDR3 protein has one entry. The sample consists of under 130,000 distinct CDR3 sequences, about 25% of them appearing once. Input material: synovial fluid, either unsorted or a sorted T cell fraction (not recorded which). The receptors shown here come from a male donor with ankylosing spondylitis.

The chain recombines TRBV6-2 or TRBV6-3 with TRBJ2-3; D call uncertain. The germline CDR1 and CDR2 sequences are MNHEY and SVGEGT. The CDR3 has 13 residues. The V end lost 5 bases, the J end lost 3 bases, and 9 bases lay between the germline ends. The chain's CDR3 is CASSQTWTDTQYF. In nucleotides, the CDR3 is TGTGCCAGCAGTCAAACTTGGACAGATACGCAGTATTTT.

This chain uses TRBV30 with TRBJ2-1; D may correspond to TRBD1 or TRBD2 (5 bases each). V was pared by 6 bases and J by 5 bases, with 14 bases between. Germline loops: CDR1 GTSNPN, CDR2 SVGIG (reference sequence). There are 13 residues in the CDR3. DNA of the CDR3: TGTGCCTGTCCTACAGTGGGGGACAATGAGCAGTTCTTC. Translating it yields CACPTVGDNEQFF.

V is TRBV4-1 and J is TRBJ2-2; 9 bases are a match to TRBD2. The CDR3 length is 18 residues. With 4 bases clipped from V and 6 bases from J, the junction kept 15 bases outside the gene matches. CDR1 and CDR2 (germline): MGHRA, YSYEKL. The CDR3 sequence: CASSPQKFAGGPSGELFF. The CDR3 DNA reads TGCGCCAGCAGCCCTCAAAAGTTCGCGGGAGGGCCATCCGGGGAGCTGTTTTTT.

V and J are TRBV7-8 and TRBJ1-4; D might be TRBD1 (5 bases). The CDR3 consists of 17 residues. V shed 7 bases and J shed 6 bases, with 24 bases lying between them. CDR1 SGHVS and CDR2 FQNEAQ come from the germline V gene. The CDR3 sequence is CASKEGPVTGGYEKLFF. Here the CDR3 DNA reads TGTGCCAGCAAGGAAGGTCCCGTAACAGGCGGGTATGAAAAACTGTTTTTT.